This T cell receptor beta chain is from a study of blood T cell repertoires in COVID-19. On the study more broadly: Donors in the United States, Italy and Spain gave samples during acute or convalescent COVID-19. T cells, B-cell-depleted T cells, or PBMCs provided the cDNA or gDNA that served as material.

Participants came from about two dozen US areas, aged about 18 to 95 years. People in the exposed group encountered a COVID-19 case within 2 weeks before entering the study. The CDR3 is 14 amino acids. Trimming took 2 bases from V and 6 from J, leaving 11 bases between them. Per the germline V gene, CDR1 is MDHEN and CDR2 is SYDVKM. TCRdb keeps only in-frame clones here, not all; method: immunoSEQ multiplex PCR. The sample has 150,000 to 200,000 clones, roughly 84% seen once. The origin of this receptor is a man aged 65 to 85 who had been exposed to COVID-19. The chain links TRBV28 to TRBJ1-5; D is unresolved. What was sequenced was PBMCs or T cells enriched from blood (not recorded which). The CDR3 DNA is TGTGCCAGCAGTTTAAGTACGGGATCTCAGCCCCAGCATTTT. Residues: CASSLSTGSQPQHF.